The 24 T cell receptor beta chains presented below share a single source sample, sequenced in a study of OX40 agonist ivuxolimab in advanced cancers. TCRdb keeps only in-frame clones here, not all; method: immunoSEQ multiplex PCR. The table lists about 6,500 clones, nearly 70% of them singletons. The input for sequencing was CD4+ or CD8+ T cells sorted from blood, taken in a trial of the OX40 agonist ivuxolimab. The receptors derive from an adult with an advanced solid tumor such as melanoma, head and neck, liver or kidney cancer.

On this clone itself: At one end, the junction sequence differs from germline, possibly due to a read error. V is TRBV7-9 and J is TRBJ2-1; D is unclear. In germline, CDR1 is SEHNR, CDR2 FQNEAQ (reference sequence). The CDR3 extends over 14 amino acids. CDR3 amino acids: CASSFINSDNEQFF. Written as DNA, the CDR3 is TGTGCCAGCAGCTTTATTAACTCCGACAATGAGCAGTTCTTC.

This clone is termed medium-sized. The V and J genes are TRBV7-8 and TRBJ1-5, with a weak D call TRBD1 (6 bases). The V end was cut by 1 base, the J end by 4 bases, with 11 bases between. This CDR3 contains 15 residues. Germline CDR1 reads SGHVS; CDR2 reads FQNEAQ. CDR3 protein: CASSLGLRGNQPQHF. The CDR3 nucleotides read TGTGCCAGCAGCTTAGGTTTGAGGGGGAATCAGCCCCAGCATTTT. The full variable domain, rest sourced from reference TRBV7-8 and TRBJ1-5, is GAGVSQSPRYKVAKRGQDVALRCDPISGHVSLFWYQQALGQGPEFLTYFQNEAQLDKSGLPSDRFFAERPEGSVSTLKIQRTQQEDSAVYLCASSLGLRGNQPQHFGDGTRLSIL.

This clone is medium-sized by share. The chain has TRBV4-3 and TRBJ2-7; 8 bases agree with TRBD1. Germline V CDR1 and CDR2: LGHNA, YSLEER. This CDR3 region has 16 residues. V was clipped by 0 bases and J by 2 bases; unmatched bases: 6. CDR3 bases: TGCGCCAGCAGCCAAGAAGTTCGGGACAGGACCTACGAGCAGTACTTC. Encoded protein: CASSQEVRDRTYEQYF.

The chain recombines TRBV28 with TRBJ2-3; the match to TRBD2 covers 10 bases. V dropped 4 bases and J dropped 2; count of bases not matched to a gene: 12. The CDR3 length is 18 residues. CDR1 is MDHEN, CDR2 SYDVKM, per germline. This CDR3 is CASSSDPRTSGYTDTQYF. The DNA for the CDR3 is TGTGCCAGCAGTTCGGATCCCCGGACTAGCGGCTACACAGATACGCAGTATTTT. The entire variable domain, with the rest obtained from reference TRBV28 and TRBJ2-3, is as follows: DVKVTQSSRYLVKRTGEKVFLECVQDMDHENMFWYRQDPGLGLRLIYFSYDVKMKEKGDIPEGYSVSREKKERFSLILESASTNQTSMYLCASSSDPRTSGYTDTQYFGPGTRLTVL.

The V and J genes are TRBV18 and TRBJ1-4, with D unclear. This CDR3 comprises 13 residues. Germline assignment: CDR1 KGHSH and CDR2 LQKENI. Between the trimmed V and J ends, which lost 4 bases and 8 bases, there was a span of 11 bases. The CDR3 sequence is CASSHNPPEKLFF. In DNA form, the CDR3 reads TGTGCCAGCTCACACAACCCGCCCGAAAAACTGTTTTTT.

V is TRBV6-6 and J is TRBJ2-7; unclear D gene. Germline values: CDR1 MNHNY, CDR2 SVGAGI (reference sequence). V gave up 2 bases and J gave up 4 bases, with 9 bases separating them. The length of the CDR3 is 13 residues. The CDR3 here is CASSYPPEYEQYF. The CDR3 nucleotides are TGTGCCAGCAGTTACCCCCCCGAGTACGAGCAGTACTTC.

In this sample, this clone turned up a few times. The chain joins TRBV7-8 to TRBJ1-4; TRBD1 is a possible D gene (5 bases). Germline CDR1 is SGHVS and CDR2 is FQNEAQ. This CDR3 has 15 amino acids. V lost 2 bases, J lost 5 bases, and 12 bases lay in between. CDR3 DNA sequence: TGTGCCAGCAGCTTATCGGGGGTTTGGAATGAAAAACTGTTTTTT. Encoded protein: CASSLSGVWNEKLFF.

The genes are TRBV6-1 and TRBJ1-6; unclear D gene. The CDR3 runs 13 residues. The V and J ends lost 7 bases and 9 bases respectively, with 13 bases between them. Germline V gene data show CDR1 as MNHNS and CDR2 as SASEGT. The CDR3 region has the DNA TGTGCCAGCATTCCGGGCTGGAGTTCACCCCTCCACTTT. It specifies CASIPGWSSPLHF.

In nucleotides, the CDR3 is TGCAGCGTTGACGGGGGGGTCTCCTACAATGAGCAGTTCTTC. Translating it yields CSVDGGVSYNEQFF. The chain links TRBV29-1 to TRBJ2-1; 8 bases line up with TRBD2. CDR3 length: 14 amino acids. With 3 bases clipped from V and 0 bases from J, the junction kept 1 base outside the gene matches. Germline loops: CDR1 SQVTM, CDR2 ANQGSEA.

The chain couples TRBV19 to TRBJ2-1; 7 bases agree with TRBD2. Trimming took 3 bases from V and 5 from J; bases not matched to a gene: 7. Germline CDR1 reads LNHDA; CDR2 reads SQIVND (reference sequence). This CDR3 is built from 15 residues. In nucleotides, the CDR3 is TGTGCCAGTAGTATTGCGTCTAGCGGAGACAATGAGCAGTTCTTC. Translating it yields CASSIASSGDNEQFF.

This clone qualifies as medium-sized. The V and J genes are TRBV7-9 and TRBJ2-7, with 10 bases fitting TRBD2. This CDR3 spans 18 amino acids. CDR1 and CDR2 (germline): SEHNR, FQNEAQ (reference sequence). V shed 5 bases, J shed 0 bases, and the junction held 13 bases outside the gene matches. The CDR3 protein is CASSPRTSGSRGSYEQYF. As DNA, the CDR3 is TGTGCCAGCAGCCCTAGGACTAGCGGCTCAAGAGGCTCCTACGAGCAGTACTTC.

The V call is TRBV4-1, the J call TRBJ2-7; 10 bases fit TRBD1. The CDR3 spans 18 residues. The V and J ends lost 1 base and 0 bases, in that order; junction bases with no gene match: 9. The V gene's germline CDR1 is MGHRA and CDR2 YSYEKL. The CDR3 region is CASSQGRGGQGHSYEQYF. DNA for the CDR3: TGCGCCAGCAGCCAAGGGAGGGGGGGACAGGGGCACTCCTACGAGCAGTACTTC.

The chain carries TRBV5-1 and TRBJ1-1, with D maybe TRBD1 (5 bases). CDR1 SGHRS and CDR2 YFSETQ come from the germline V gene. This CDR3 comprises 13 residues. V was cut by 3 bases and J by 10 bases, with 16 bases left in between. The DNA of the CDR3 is TGCGCCAGCAGCTCTCCCGGCATGGGGGGAGCTTTCTTT. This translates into CASSSPGMGGAFF.

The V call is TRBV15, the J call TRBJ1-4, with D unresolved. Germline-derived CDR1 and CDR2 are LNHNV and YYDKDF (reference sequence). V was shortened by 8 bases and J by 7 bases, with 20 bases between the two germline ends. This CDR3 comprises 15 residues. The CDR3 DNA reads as TGTGCCACCTCCGCCAAGGGAATTTCGAGTGAAAAACTGTTTTTT. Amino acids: CATSAKGISSEKLFF.

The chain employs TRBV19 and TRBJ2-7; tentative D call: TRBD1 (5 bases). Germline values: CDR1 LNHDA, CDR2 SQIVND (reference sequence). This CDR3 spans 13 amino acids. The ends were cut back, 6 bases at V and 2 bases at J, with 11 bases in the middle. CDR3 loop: CASSSGHPYEQYF. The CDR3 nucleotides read TGTGCCAGTAGCTCCGGACACCCCTACGAGCAGTACTTC.

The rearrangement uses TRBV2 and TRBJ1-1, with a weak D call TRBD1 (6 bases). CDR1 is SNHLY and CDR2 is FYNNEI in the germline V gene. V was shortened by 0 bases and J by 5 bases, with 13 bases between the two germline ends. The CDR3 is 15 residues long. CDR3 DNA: TGTGCCAGCAGTGAAGCTCAGTATAGGGGGACTGAAGCTTTCTTT. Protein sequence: CASSEAQYRGTEAFF.

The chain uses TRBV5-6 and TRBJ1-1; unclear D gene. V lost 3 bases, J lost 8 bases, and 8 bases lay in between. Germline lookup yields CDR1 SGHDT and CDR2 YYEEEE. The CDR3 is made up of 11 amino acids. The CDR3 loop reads CASSSGREAFF. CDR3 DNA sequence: TGTGCCAGCAGCTCAGGACGCGAAGCTTTCTTT.

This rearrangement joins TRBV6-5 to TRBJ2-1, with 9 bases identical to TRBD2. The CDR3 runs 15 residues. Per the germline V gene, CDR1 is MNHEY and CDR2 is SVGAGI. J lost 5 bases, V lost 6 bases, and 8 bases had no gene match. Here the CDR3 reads CASRYLAGTNNEQFF. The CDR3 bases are TGTGCCAGCAGATACCTAGCGGGGACTAACAATGAGCAGTTCTTC.

The CDR3 DNA reads TGTGCCAGCAGCTTAGTGGGGGAGATTTACGAGCAGTACTTC. It translates to CASSLVGEIYEQYF. The chain uses TRBV7-9 and TRBJ2-7; TRBD1 or TRBD2 may be the D gene (5 bases each). Deletions cut 1 base from V and 4 bases from J, with 11 bases between. Germline V gene data show CDR1 as SEHNR and CDR2 as FQNEAQ (reference sequence). This CDR3 is built from 14 residues.

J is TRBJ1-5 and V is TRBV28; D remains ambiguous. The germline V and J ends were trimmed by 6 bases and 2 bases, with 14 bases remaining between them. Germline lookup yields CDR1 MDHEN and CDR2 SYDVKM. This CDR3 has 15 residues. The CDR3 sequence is CASSKLDERNQPQHF. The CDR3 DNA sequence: TGTGCCAGCAGCAAATTAGACGAACGCAATCAGCCCCAGCATTTT.

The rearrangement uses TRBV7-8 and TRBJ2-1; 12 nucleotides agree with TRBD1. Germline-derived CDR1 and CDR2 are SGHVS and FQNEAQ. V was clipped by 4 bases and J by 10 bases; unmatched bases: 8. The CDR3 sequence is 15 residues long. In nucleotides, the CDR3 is TGTGCCAGCAGCTCGGGGACAGGGGGCGCACAGGAGCAGTTCTTC. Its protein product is CASSSGTGGAQEQFF.

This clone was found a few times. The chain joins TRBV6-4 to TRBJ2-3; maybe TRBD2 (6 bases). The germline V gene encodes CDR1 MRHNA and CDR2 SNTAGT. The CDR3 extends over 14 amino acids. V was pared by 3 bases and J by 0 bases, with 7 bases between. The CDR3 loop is CASSERESTDTQYF. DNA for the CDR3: TGTGCCAGCAGTGAACGGGAGAGCACAGATACGCAGTATTTT.

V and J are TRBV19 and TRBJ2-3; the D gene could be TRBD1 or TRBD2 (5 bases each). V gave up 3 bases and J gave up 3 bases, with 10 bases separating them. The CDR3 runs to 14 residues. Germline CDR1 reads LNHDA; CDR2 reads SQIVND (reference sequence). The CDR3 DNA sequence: TGTGCCAGTAGTATGGCAGGGAGAACAGATACGCAGTATTTT. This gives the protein CASSMAGRTDTQYF.

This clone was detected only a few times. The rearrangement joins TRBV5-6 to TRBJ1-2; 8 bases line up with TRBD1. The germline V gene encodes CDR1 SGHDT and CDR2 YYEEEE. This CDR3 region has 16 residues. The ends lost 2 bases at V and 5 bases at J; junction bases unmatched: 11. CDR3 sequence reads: CASSLDLGQEVYGYTF. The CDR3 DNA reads TGTGCCAGCAGCTTAGACTTGGGACAGGAGGTGTATGGCTACACCTTC.